The 5 T cell receptor beta chains in this list originate from one sample, sequenced in a study of shared clonotypes between healthy human individuals. Only in-frame clones appear in the TCRdb table, and some are missing; sequencing was by immunoSEQ multiplex PCR. Of 2 million to 2.5 million clones in the sample, 93% were seen once. Naive CD8 cells comprised CD45RO-negative, CCR7-positively selected cells, excluding terminally differentiated effector memory CD45RA+ cells. The specimen sequenced was naive CD8+ T cells from PBMCs. The receptors come from a man between 18 and 29 years old in good health. Some clones in this sample may be carry-over from other donors' samples.

The V call is TRBV19, the J call TRBJ2-1; 12 bases agree with TRBD2. Germline CDR1 and CDR2: LNHDA and SQIVND (reference sequence). The CDR3 extends over 15 amino acids. The V segment lost 7 bases and the J segment 8 bases; nucleotides outside the gene matches: 9. CDR3 DNA sequence: TGTGCCAGTACCTCCCTAGCGGGAGGGATGTATGAGCAGTTCTTC. This gives the protein CASTSLAGGMYEQFF. Full variable domain (outside the CDR3, taken from reference TRBV19 and TRBJ2-1): DGGITQSPKYLFRKEGQNVTLSCEQNLNHDAMYWYRQDPGQGLRLIYYSQIVNDFQKGDIAEGYSVSREKKESFPLTVTSAQKNPTAFYLCASTSLAGGMYEQFFGPGTRLTVL.

The J gene is TRBJ1-2, the V gene TRBV5-1, with a weak D call TRBD1 (6 bases). The length of the CDR3 is 13 residues. The V end lost 4 bases, the J end lost 7 bases, and 14 bases lay between the germline ends. The germline gives CDR1 SGHRS, CDR2 YFSETQ. CDR3 nucleotides: TGCGCCAGCAGCCGGGAACAGGGTCCTGGCTACACCTTC. Residues: CASSREQGPGYTF. Filled out from reference TRBV5-1 and TRBJ1-2, the complete variable domain reads KAGVTQTPRYLIKTRGQQVTLSCSPISGHRSVSWYQQTPGQGLQFLFEYFSETQRNKGNFPGRFSGRQFSNSRSEMNVSTLELGDSALYLCASSREQGPGYTFGSGTRLTVV.

The J gene is TRBJ1-1, the V gene TRBV5-1; D call uncertain. Deletions cut 0 bases from V and 3 bases from J, with 12 bases between. The V gene's germline CDR1 is SGHRS and CDR2 YFSETQ. The CDR3 is 15 residues long. CDR3: CASSLVAPGDTEAFF. The CDR3 nucleotides are TGCGCCAGCAGCTTGGTGGCGCCGGGCGACACTGAAGCTTTCTTT.

The chain recombines TRBV13 with TRBJ2-2, with TRBD2 identical over 9 bases. V trimming: 5 bases; J trimming: 4 bases; junction bases outside the gene matches: 11. This CDR3 has 17 residues. Germline assignment: CDR1 PRHDT and CDR2 FYEKMQ (reference sequence). The CDR3 bases are TGTGCCAGCAGCCCCGGTAGCGGGGGATATATCACCGGGGAGCTGTTTTTT. It specifies CASSPGSGGYITGELFF.

This clone was observed once. The genes are TRBV19 and TRBJ2-5; the D gene is possibly TRBD1 (6 bases). Germline CDR1 reads LNHDA; CDR2 reads SQIVND (reference sequence). CDR3 size: 13 residues. Trimming cost V 4 bases and J 5 bases, with 11 bases left between them. The CDR3 is CASSRTVPETQYF. CDR3 nucleotide sequence: TGTGCCAGTAGTAGGACAGTCCCCGAGACCCAGTACTTC. Drawing the rest from reference TRBV19 and TRBJ2-5, the complete variable domain is DGGITQSPKYLFRKEGQNVTLSCEQNLNHDAMYWYRQDPGQGLRLIYYSQIVNDFQKGDIAEGYSVSREKKESFPLTVTSAQKNPTAFYLCASSRTVPETQYFGPGTRLLVL.